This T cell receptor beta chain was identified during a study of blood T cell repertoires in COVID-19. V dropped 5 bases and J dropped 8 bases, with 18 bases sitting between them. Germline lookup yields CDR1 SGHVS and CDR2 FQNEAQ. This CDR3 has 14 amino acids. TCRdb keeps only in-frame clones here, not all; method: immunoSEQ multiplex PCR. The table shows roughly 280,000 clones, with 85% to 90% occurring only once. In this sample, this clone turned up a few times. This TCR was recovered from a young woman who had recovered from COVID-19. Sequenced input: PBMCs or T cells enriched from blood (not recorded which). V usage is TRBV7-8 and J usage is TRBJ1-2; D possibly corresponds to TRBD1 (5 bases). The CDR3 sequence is CASSPGQGVGGYTF. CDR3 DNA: TGTGCCAGCAGCCCCGGGCAGGGCGTGGGAGGCTACACCTTC. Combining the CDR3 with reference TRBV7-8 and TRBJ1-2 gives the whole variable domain GAGVSQSPRYKVAKRGQDVALRCDPISGHVSLFWYQQALGQGPEFLTYFQNEAQLDKSGLPSDRFFAERPEGSVSTLKIQRTQQEDSAVYLCASSPGQGVGGYTFGSGTRLTVV.